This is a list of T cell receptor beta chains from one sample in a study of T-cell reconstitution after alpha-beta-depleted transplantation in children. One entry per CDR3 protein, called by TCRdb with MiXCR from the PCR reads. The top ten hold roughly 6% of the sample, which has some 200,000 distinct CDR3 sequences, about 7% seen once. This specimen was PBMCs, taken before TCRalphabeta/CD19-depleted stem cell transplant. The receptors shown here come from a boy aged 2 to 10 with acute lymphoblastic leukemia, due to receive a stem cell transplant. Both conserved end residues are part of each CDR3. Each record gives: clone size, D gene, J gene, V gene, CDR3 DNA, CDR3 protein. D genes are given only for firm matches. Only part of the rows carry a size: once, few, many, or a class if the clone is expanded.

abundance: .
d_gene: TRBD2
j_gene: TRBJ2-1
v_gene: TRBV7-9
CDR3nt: TGTGCCAGCAGCCCGGCTAGCGGGAGTATTAATGAGCAGTTCTTC
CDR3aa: CASSPASGSINEQFF

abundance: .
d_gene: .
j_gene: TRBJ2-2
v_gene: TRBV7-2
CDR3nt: TGTGCCAGCAGCTTTGGTAGGGGTACTACGTGGGAGCTGTTTTTT
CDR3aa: CASSFGRGTTWELFF

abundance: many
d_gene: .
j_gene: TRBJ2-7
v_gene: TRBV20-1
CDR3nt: TGCAGTGCTAAGCCTGCTAGCGTCGTCTACGAGCAGTACTTC
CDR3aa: CSAKPASVVYEQYF

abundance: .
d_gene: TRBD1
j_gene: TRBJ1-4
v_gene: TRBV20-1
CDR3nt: TGCAGTGCTGTTGACCCGGGACAGGGGAATGAAAAACTGTTTTTT
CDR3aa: CSAVDPGQGNEKLFF

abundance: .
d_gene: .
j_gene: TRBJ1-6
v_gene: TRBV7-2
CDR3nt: TGTGCCAGCAGCGCGGACGGCAATTCACCCCTCCACTTT
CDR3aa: CASSADGNSPLHF

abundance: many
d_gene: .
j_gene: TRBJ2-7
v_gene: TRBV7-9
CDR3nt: TGTGCCAGCAGCTTAGCGCTGGGGGTAGGGATGAACGAGCAGTACTTC
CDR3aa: CASSLALGVGMNEQYF

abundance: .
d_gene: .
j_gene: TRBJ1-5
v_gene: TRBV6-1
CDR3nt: TGTGCCAGCATGCCGAAATATAGCAATCAGCCCCAGCATTTT
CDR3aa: CASMPKYSNQPQHF

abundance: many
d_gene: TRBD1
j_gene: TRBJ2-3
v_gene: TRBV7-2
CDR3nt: TGTGCCAGCAGCGGCGGGACAGGATTTTATACGCAGTATTTT
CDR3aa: CASSGGTGFYTQYF

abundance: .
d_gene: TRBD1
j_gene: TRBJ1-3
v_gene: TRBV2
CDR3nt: TGTGCCAGCAGTGAACCACAGGGGGCTGGAAACACCATATATTTT
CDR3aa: CASSEPQGAGNTIYF

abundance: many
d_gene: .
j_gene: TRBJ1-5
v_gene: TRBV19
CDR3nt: TGTGCCAGTAGTATATGGACAGAGGATCAGCCCCAGCATTTT
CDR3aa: CASSIWTEDQPQHF

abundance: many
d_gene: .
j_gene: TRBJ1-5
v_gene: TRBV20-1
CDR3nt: TGCAGTGCCAGACCCGGGATCAATCAGCCCCAGCATTTT
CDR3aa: CSARPGINQPQHF

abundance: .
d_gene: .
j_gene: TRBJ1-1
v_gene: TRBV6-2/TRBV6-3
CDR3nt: TGTGCCAGCAGTGTCCTCGGGGAGGGAAACACTGAAGCTTTCTTT
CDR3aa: CASSVLGEGNTEAFF

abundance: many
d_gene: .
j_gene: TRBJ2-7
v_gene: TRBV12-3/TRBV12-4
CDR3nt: TGTGCCAGCAGTGCCCAACAGGGCAACGAGCAGTACTTC
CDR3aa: CASSAQQGNEQYF

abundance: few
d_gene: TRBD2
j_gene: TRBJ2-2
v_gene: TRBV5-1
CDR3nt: TGCGCCTCCGAGGGACTAGCGGGAGCCCCCGGGGAGCTGTTTTTT
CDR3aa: CASEGLAGAPGELFF

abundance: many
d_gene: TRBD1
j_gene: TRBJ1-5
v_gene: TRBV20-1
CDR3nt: TGCAGTGCTAGAGGGACAGGGCCTAATCAGCCCCAGCATTTT
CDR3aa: CSARGTGPNQPQHF

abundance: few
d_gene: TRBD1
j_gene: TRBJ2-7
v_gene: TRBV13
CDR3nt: TGTGCCAGCAGCACCCACGGGACAGGGGCCTACGAGCAGTACTTC
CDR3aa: CASSTHGTGAYEQYF

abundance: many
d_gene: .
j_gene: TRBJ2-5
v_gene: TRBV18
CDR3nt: TGTGCCAGCTCACAGTACCAAGAGACCCAGTACTTC
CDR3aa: CASSQYQETQYF

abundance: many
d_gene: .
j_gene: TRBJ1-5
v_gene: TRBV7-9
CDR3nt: TGTGCCAGCAGCTTACAGGGACTCAATCAGCCCCAGCATTTT
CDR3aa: CASSLQGLNQPQHF

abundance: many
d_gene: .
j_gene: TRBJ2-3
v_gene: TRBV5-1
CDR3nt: TGCGCCAGCAGCCTCCGGGGCCTTACAGTTGGAGATACGCAGTATTTT
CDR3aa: CASSLRGLTVGDTQYF

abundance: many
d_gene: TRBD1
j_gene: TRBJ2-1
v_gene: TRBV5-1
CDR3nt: TGCGCCAGCGCAAGGGGGACAGACGACTACAATGAGCAGTTCTTC
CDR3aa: CASARGTDDYNEQFF

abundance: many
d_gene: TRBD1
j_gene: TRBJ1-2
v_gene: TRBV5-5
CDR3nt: TGTGCCAGCAGCTCCGGGACAGGAAATAACTATGGCTACACCTTC
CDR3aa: CASSSGTGNNYGYTF

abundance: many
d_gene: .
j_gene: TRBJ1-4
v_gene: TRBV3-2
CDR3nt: TGTGCCAGCAGCCAAGGGGATCCAGGAAGGAGTGAAAAACTGTTTTTT
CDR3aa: CASSQGDPGRSEKLFF

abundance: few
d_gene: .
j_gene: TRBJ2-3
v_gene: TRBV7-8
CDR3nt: TGTGCCAGCAGCTGGCAGGGTGGCACAGATACGCAGTATTTT
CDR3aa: CASSWQGGTDTQYF

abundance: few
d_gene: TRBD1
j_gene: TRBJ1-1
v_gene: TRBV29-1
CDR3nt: TGCAGCGTTCCAAAGCCCGGGACAGGGGACACTGAAGCTTTCTTT
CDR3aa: CSVPKPGTGDTEAFF

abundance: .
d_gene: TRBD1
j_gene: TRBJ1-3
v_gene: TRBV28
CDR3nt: TGTGCCAGCAGTTCCCATGGACAGGACTCTGGAAACACCATATATTTT
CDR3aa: CASSSHGQDSGNTIYF

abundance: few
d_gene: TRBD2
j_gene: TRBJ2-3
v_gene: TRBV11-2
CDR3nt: TGTGCCAGCAGCTTAGGGTGGGGACTAGCGGAAATGGAGGGCACAGATACGCAGTATTTT
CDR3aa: CASSLGWGLAEMEGTDTQYF

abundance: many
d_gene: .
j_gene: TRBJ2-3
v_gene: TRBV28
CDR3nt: TGTGCCGTCACTAAGGGTCCCATACACACAGATACGCAGTATTTT
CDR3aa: CAVTKGPIHTDTQYF

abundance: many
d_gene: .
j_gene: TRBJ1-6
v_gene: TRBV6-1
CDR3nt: TGTGCCAGCAGTGAAGTGGGTGGGTCACCCCTCCACTTT
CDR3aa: CASSEVGGSPLHF

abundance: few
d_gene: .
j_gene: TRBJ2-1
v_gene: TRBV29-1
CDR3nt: TGCAGCGTTGAGGGGGGACTCCGGAGCTCCTACAATGAGCAGTTCTTC
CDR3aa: CSVEGGLRSSYNEQFF

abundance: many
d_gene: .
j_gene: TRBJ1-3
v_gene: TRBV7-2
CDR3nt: TGTGCCAGCAGCTTAGCGTCCGGATTCTTTGGAAACACCATATATTTT
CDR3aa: CASSLASGFFGNTIYF

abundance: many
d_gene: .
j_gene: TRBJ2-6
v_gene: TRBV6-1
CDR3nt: TGTGCCGGGTCGCTGGGGGCTAGGGCCAACGTCCTGACTTTC
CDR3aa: CAGSLGARANVLTF

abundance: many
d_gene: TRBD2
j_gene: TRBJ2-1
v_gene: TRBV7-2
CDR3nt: TGTGCCAGCAGCCCAAGGACTAGCGGGGGGTACTCCTATGAGCAGTTCTTC
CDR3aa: CASSPRTSGGYSYEQFF

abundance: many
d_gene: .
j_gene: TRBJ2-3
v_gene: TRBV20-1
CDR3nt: TGCAGTGCGGAAACTAGGATCACAGATACGCAGTATTTT
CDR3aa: CSAETRITDTQYF

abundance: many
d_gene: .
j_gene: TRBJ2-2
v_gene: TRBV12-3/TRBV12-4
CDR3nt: TGTGCCAGCACTCTAAGGCCCGGGGAGCTGTTTTTT
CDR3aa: CASTLRPGELFF

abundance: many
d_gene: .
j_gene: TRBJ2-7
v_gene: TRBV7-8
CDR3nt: TGTGCCAGCAGCTTGAAAACGTGGGGCGAGCAGTACTTC
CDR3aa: CASSLKTWGEQYF